This T cell receptor (beta chain) is drawn from a study of low-dose radiotherapy and immunotherapy resistance in tumors. Study summary: A dose of 1 Gy per fraction every two weeks went to Cohort 2, totaling 13 Gy over 26 weeks. Intravenous administration to patients comprised nivolumab at 240 mg every two weeks and ipilimumab at 1 mg/kg every six weeks. Oral aspirin at 300 mg was taken daily by patients for four cycles, beginning on cycle 1 day 1.

V shed 3 bases, J shed 5 bases, and the junction held 6 bases outside the gene matches. Germline V gene lookup returns CDR1 SGHDT and CDR2 YYEEEE. The CDR3 length is 15 residues. The time point here: after trial treatment. The treatment denotes: LDRT plus nivolumab, ipilimumab, low-dose cyclophosphamide and aspirin (RACIN trial). Donors were dosed with nivolumab and ipilimumab; they also received aspirin, low-dose cyclophosphamide and low-dose radiotherapy. Primers used for first-strand cDNA, a TRAV- and TRBV-specific set, covered both alpha and beta chains. With a constant-region primer and a V-primer adapter, TCRs were subjected to approximately 21 PCR cycles of amplification. A single record per CDR3 protein comes from TCRdb applying MiXCR to the reads. Of about 97,000 distinct CDR3 sequences in the sample, around 20% were seen once. This clonotype was seen at least ten times.

This specimen was PBMCs, taken after low-dose radiotherapy plus immunotherapy. The V gene is TRBV5-6, the J gene TRBJ2-3; TRBD1 matches at 10 bases. The sequence came from a male donor with prostate cancer. In DNA form, the CDR3 reads TGTGCCAGCAGCTACAGGACAGGGGGGATAGATACGCAGTATTTT. As protein: CASSYRTGGIDTQYF.